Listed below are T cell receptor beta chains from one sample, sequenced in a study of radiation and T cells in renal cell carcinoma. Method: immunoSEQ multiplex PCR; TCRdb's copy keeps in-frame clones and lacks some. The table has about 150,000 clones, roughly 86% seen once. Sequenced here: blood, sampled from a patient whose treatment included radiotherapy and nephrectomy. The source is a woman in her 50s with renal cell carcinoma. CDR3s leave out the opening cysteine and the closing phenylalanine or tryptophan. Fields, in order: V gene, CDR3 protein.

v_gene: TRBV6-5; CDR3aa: ASGTGRIYGYT
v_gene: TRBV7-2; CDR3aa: ASSFPGAVTEAF
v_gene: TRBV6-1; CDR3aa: ASRTQGSFNEKLF
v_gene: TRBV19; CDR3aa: ASSIGTERDTEAF
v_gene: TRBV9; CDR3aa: ASRSGGGAGIGYT
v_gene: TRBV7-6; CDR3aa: ASSQAGVWEKLF
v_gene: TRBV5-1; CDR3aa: ASSGGLKTEAF
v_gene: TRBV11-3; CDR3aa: ASSPETSGGRTGELF
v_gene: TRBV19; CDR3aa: ASSLERNTEAF
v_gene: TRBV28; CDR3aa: ASSLAGGGYT
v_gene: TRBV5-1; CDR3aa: ASSLAGGRREQF
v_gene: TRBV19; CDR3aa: ASSQRTRASQDTQY
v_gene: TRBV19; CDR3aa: ASSPTPNTEAF
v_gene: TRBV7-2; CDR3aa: ASSLQGSFTEAF
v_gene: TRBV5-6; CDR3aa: ASSPGTYEQY
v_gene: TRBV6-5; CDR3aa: ASRPPLGNEQF
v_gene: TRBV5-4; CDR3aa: ASSLDRVIYGYT
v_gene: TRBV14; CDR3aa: ASSPRRDQPQH
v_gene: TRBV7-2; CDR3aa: ASSLVGGAYGYT
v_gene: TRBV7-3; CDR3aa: ASKSGRDTEAF
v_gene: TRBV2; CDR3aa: ASRTYESGNTIY
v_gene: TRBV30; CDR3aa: AWSRGGPPQETQY
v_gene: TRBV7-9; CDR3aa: ASSFAGSNTGELF
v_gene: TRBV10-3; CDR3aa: AIRDSNSQETQY
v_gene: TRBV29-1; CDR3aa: SVVGQSGTEAF
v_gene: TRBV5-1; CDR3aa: ASSLPSGASYNEQF
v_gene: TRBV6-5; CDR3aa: ASRVIRDSGGYT
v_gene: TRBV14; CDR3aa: ASSQVVGLGNEQF
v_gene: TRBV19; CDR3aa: ASSITGVTDTQY
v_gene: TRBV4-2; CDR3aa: ASSQDPRQNTEAF
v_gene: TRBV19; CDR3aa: ASSQGQGNQPQH